This T cell receptor beta chain was sequenced for a study of T cell responses to AZD1222 COVID-19 vaccine. The CDR3 length is 16 residues. In germline, CDR1 is LGHDT, CDR2 YNNKEL (reference sequence). V was pared by 4 bases and J by 0 bases, with 13 bases between. TCRdb keeps only in-frame clones here, not all; method: immunoSEQ multiplex PCR. The repertoire includes around 50,000 clones, 84% of them detected once, and roughly 10% sits in the top ten. Here the sequenced sample was peripheral blood, taken on day 0 of AZD1222 vaccination. This TCR came from an adult in good health. The chain employs TRBV3-1 (or the pseudogene TRBV3-2) and TRBJ2-1; weak D call: TRBD2 (5 bases). CDR3 in DNA: TGTGCCAGCAGCCGAGGACTCGCCAGCTCCTACAATGAGCAGTTCTTC. Encoded protein: CASSRGLASSYNEQFF.